Listed here is a single T cell receptor beta chain. What it recognizes is unknown. This same CDR3 is encoded by further DNA sequences in the sample. As handled by the study authors: As immunoSEQ supplied junction-only sequences (without quality scores), filtering differed. Generated by immunoSEQ multiplex PCR, the TCRdb table keeps only in-frame clones and is missing some. Clone size and V and J calls were adopted from that table, with D and trimming inferred from the DNA. The sample lists about 1 million clones, more than 60% seen once, with over 1.3% in the top ten. This sample stems from a study of shared clonotypes between healthy human individuals. Study-wide results and caveats: Several donors held about 5% of naive CD4 clonotypes in common. Relative to their counterparts shared across all four donors, non-shared clonotypes exhibited diminished generation probabilities. Generally, estimated richness proved larger in naive subsets than it did in memory subsets.

This CDR3 has 12 amino acids. In germline, CDR1 is MDHEN, CDR2 SYDVKM. V was shortened by 9 bases and J by 3 bases, with 11 bases between the two germline ends. The source material was memory CD4+ T cells sorted from blood. This sample's subset: CD45RA-negative fraction. The chain recombines TRBV28 with TRBJ1-1; D unresolved. This receptor was taken from a man in his late teens or twenties in good health. The CDR3 region has the DNA TGTGCCAGTTCTCTACCGTACACTGAAGCTTTCTTT. Translated, it gives CASSLPYTEAFF.